One and the same sample provided the 8 T cell receptor beta chains below, sequenced in a study of T cell responses to AZD1222 COVID-19 vaccine. TCRdb keeps only in-frame clones here, not all; method: immunoSEQ multiplex PCR. The sample consists of 120,000 or so clones, about nine tenths of them appearing once. The sample was peripheral blood, taken on day 0 of AZD1222 vaccination. These receptors were taken from an adult in good health.

The chain is built from TRBV6-1 and TRBJ1-5, with TRBD1 identical over 7 bases. This CDR3 spans 16 amino acids. The J segment lost 0 bases and the V segment lost 4 bases, leaving 6 bases of the junction unmatched. Germline CDR1 is MNHNS and CDR2 is SASEGT. The CDR3 DNA sequence: TGTGCCAGCAGTGGCAACAGGGGTCCTAGCAATCAGCCCCAGCATTTT. This translates into CASSGNRGPSNQPQHF.

V is TRBV5-6 and J is TRBJ2-1; possible D gene TRBD1, 6 bases. V was trimmed by 5 bases and J by 6 bases, leaving 15 bases between them. Germline V gene data show CDR1 as SGHDT and CDR2 as YYEEEE. There are 14 residues in the CDR3. The CDR3 is CASRPGHHPNEQFF. CDR3 in DNA: TGTGCCAGCAGACCGGGACACCACCCCAATGAGCAGTTCTTC.

The chain combines TRBV5-1 with TRBJ2-7, with 9 bases matching TRBD2. V dropped 4 bases and J dropped 7; count of bases not matched to a gene: 15. CDR3 length: 16 residues. CDR1 SGHRS and CDR2 YFSETQ come from the germline V gene. The CDR3 here is CASSRGRLADKGEQYF. Written as DNA, the CDR3 is TGCGCCAGCAGCCGCGGCCGACTAGCGGACAAAGGAGAGCAGTACTTC. The variable domain in full, with the rest retrieved from reference TRBV5-1 and TRBJ2-7, is KAGVTQTPRYLIKTRGQQVTLSCSPISGHRSVSWYQQTPGQGLQFLFEYFSETQRNKGNFPGRFSGRQFSNSRSEMNVSTLELGDSALYLCASSRGRLADKGEQYFGPGTRLTVT.

The sample holds many counts of this clone. The CDR3 here is CASSLGRQEQFF. Written as DNA, the CDR3 is TGTGCCAGCAGTTTGGGACGGCAGGAGCAGTTCTTC. The chain combines TRBV28 with TRBJ2-1; D could derive from TRBD1 or TRBD2 (5 bases each). Trimming left V 3 bases short and J 10 bases short, with 10 bases between. The germline CDR1 and CDR2 sequences are MDHEN and SYDVKM. This CDR3 comprises 12 residues. Supplemented by reference TRBV28 and TRBJ2-1, the full variable domain reads DVKVTQSSRYLVKRTGEKVFLECVQDMDHENMFWYRQDPGLGLRLIYFSYDVKMKEKGDIPEGYSVSREKKERFSLILESASTNQTSMYLCASSLGRQEQFFGPGTRLTVL.

The gene calls are TRBV6-1 and TRBJ1-2, with a possible D match to TRBD1 (6 bases). Germline-derived CDR1 and CDR2 are MNHNS and SASEGT. Trimming removed 0 bases from V and 4 bases from J, with 12 bases in between. This CDR3 comprises 15 residues. The CDR3 nucleotides read TGTGCCAGCAGTGAAGCTGGGGGCCCCCTCTATGGCTACACCTTC. Protein: CASSEAGGPLYGYTF.

The CDR3 sequence: CASSGNSPTSTDTQYF. In nucleotides, the CDR3 is TGTGCCAGCAGCGGGAATAGTCCTACTAGCACAGATACGCAGTATTTT. The chain is built from TRBV2 and TRBJ2-3, with D perhaps matching TRBD2 (5 bases). Germline V gene sequence: CDR1 SNHLY, CDR2 FYNNEI. Trimming shortened V by 6 bases and J by 0 bases, and 16 bases separated the two germline ends. The CDR3 totals 16 residues.

This clone was counted a few times. The V and J genes are TRBV5-1 and TRBJ1-6, with a possible D match to TRBD1 (5 bases). The CDR3 length is 16 residues. V gave up 0 bases and J gave up 5 bases, with 12 bases separating them. Germline V gene sequence: CDR1 SGHRS, CDR2 YFSETQ. CDR3 loop: CASSLGHIGDNSPLHF. In DNA, the CDR3 is TGCGCCAGCAGCTTGGGTCATATAGGGGATAATTCACCCCTCCACTTT.

This clone was recorded once. This chain links TRBV6-1 with TRBJ2-1, with D uncertain. Trimming took off 1 base at V and 13 bases at J, with 14 bases between the two ends. CDR1 is MNHNS and CDR2 is SASEGT in the germline V gene. There are 13 residues in the CDR3. For the CDR3, the DNA is TGTGCCAGCAGTGAAGTCGACGAGACCCCCCAGTTCTTC. Translating it yields CASSEVDETPQFF.